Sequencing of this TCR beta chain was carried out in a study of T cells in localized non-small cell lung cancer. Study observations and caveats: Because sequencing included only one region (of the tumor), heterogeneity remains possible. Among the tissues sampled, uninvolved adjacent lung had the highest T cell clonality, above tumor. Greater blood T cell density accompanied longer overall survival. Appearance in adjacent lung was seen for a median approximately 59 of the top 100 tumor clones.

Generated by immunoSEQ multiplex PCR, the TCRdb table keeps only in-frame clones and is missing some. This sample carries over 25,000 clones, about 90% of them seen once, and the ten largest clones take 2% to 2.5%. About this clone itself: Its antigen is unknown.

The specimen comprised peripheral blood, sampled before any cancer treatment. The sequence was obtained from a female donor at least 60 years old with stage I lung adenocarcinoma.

The CDR3, as DNA: TGTGCCAGCTCACCACAGACAGGTCGAACTGAAGCTTTCTTT. It yields the protein CASSPQTGRTEAFF. This chain links TRBV18 with TRBJ1-1; TRBD1 is a possible D gene (6 bases). CDR3 length: 14 residues. Germline CDR1 reads KGHSH; CDR2 reads LQKENI. V was shortened by 1 base and J by 5 bases, with 11 bases between the two germline ends.